This TCR beta chain was recovered during a study of TIL therapy for anti-PD-1-resistant metastatic lung cancer. The time point here: pre-treatment sample, taken before nivolumab and TIL therapy. The tumor samples were excised metastases, mostly pleural nodules or supraclavicular lymph nodes. V gave up 4 bases and J gave up 7 bases, with 10 bases separating them. Germline V gene data show CDR1 as SNHLY and CDR2 as FYNNEI. The CDR3 contains 12 residues. This was the immunoSEQ v3 assay. The data were produced by immunoSEQ multiplex PCR, yet TCRdb's version contains in-frame clones alone and is incomplete. Among roughly 28,000 clones listed, roughly two thirds were seen once.

This TCR came from a woman between 30 and 85 years old with non-small cell lung cancer. This chain connects TRBV2 to TRBJ2-5; possibly TRBD1 for D (6 bases). The input for sequencing was tumor tissue, taken at baseline. The CDR3 spells CASSARGRTQYF. The CDR3 DNA reads TGTGCCAGCAGTGCGAGGGGGAGGACCCAGTACTTC.